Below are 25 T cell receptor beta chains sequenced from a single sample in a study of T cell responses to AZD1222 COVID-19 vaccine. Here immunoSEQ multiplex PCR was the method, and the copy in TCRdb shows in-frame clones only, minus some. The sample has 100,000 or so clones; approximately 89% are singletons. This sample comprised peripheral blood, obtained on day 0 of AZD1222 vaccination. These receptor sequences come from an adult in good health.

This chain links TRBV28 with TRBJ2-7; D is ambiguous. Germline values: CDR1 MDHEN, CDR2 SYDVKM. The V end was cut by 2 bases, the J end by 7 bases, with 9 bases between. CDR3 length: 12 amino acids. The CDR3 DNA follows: TGTGCCAGCAGTTTACGAATGGGGGAGCAGTACTTC. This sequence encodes CASSLRMGEQYF.

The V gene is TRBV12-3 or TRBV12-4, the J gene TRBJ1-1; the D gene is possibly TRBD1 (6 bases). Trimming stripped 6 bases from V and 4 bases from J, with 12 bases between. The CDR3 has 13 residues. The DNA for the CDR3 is TGTGCCAGCAGCCCCAGGGGAGGCACTGAAGCTTTCTTT. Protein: CASSPRGGTEAFF.

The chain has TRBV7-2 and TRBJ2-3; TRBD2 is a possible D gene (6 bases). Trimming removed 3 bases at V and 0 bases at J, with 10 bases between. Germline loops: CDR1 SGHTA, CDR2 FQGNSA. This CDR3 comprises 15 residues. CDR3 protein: CASSLGSGSTDTQYF. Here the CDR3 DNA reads TGTGCCAGCAGCTTGGGTAGCGGTAGCACAGATACGCAGTATTTT.

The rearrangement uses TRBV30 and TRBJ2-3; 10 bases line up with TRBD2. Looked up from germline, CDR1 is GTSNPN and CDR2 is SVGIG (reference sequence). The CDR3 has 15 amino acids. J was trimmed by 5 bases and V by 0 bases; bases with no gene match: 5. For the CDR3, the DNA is TGTGCCTGGAGTGTACAGAGCGGGGGGGAAGATACGCAGTATTTT. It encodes CAWSVQSGGEDTQYF.

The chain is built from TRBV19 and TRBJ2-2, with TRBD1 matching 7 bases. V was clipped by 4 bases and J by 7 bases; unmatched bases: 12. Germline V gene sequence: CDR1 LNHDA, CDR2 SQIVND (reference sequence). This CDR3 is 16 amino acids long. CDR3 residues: CASSRDSLFRVGELFF. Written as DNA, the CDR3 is TGTGCCAGTAGTAGGGACAGCCTCTTTAGGGTCGGGGAGCTGTTTTTT.

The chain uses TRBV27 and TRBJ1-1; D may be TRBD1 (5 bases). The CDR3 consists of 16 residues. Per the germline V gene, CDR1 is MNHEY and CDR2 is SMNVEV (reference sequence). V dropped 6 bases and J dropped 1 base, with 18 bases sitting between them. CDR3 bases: TGTGCCAGCAGGGTGGTTCAAGGACACTCGAACACTGAAGCTTTCTTT. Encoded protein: CASRVVQGHSNTEAFF.

The CDR3 bases are TGTGCCAGCAGCCCCCGGACAGGTAATTACGAGCAGTACTTC. This gives the protein CASSPRTGNYEQYF. The chain employs TRBV5-4 and TRBJ2-7; 7 nucleotides agree with TRBD1. In germline, CDR1 is SGHNT, CDR2 YYREEE (reference sequence). The CDR3 has 14 amino acids. V was pared by 4 bases and J by 4 bases, with 8 bases of the junction left unmatched.

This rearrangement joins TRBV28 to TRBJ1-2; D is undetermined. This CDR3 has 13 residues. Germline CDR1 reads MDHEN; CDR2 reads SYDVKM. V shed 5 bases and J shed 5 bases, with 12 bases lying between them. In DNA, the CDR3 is TGTGCCAGCAGTCCCCCTCCCGTGTATGGCTACACCTTC. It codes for CASSPPPVYGYTF.

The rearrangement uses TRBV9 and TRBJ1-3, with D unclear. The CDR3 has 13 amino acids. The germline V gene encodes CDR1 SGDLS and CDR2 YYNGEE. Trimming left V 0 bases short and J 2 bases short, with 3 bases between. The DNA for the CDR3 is TGTGCCAGCAGCGTAGATGCTGGAAACACCATATATTTT. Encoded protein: CASSVDAGNTIYF.

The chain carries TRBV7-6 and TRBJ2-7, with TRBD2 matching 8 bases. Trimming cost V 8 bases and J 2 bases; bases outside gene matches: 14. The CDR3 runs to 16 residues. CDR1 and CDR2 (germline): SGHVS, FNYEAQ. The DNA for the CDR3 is TGTGCCAGCCCCTCTCAGGAGCGGGGGTACGCCTACGAGCAGTACTTC. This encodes CASPSQERGYAYEQYF.

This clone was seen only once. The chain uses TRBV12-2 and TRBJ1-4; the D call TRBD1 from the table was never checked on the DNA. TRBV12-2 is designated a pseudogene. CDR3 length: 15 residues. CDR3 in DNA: TGTGCAAGTCGCTCCCGGGACAAAACTAATGAAAAACTGTTTTTT. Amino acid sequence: CASRSRDKTNEKLFF.

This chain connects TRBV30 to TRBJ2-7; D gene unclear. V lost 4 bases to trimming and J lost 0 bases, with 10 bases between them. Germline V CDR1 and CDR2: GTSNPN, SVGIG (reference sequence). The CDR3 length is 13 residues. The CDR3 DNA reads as TGTGCCTGGATGGGCGGCCACTCCTACGAGCAGTACTTC. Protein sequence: CAWMGGHSYEQYF.

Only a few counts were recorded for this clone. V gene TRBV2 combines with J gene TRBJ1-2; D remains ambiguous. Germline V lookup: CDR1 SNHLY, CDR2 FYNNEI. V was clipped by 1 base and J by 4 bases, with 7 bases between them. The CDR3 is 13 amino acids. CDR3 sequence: CASSEGHTYGYTF. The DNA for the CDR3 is TGTGCCAGCAGTGAAGGACACACCTATGGCTACACCTTC.

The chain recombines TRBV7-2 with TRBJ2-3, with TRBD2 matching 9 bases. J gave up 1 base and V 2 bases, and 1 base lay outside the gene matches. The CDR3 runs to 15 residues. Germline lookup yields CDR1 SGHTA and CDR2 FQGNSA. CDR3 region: CASSLIAGGTDTQYF. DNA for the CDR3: TGTGCCAGCAGCTTAATAGCGGGGGGCACAGATACGCAGTATTTT.

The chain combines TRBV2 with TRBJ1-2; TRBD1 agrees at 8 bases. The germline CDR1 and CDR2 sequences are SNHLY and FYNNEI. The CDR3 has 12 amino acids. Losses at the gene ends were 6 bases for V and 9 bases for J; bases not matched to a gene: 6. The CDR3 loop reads CASSEGQVSYTF. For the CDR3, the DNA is TGTGCCAGCAGCGAGGGACAGGTGAGCTACACCTTC.

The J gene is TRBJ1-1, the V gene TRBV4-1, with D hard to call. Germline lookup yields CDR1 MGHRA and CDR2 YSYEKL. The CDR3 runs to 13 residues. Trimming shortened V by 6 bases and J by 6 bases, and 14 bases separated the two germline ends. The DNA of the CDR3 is TGCGCCAGCAGTGATCAGGTAGGCGCTGAAGCTTTCTTT. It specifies CASSDQVGAEAFF.

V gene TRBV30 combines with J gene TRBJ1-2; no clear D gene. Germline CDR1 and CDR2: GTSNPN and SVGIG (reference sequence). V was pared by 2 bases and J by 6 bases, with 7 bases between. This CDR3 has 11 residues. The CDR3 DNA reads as TGTGCCTGGAGTCCCTCAAATGGCTACACCTTC. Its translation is CAWSPSNGYTF.

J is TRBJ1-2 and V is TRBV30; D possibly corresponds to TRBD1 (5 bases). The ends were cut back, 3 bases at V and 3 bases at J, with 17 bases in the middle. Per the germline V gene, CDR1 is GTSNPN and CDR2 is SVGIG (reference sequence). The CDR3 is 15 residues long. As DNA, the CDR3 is TGTGCCTGGAGCGCTCTCCCCGCCAGGGACTATGGCTACACCTTC. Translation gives CAWSALPARDYGYTF.

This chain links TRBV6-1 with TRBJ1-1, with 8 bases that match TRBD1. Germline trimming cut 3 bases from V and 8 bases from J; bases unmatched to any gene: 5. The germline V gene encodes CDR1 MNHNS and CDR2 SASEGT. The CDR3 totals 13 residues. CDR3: CASSEQGAGEAFF. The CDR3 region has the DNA TGTGCCAGCAGTGAGCAGGGGGCTGGAGAAGCTTTCTTT.

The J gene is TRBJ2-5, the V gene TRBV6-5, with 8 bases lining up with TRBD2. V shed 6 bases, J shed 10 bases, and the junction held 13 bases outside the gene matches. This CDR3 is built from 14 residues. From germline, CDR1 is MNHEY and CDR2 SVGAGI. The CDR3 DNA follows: TGTGCCAGCAGACCCGAAGCCAGCGGGGGCATCCAGTACTTC. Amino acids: CASRPEASGGIQYF.

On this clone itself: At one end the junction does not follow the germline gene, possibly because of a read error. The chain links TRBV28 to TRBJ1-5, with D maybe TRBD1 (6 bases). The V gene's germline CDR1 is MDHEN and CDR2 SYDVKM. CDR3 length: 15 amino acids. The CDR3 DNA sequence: TGTGCCAGCAGTCGCCTCGGACAGCCGAGTCAGGCCCAGCATTTT. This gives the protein CASSRLGQPSQAQHF.

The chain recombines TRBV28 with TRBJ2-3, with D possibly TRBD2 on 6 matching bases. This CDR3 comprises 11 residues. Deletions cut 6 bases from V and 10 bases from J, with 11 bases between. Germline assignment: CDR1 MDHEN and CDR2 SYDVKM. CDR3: CASSTPGAQYF. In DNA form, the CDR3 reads TGTGCCAGCAGCACCCCGGGAGCGCAGTATTTT.

DNA of the CDR3: TGCAGCGTTAGTAGGCAGGGGGCGGTTAGGAACACTGAAGCTTTCTTT. As protein: CSVSRQGAVRNTEAFF. The chain combines TRBV29-1 with TRBJ1-1; 8 nucleotides match TRBD1. The CDR3 length is 16 residues. Losses at the gene ends were 5 bases for V and 1 base for J; bases not matched to a gene: 12. CDR1 SQVTM and CDR2 ANQGSEA come from the germline V gene.

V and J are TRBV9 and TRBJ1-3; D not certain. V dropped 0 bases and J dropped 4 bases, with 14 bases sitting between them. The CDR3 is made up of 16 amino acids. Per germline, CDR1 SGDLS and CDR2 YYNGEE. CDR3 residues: CASSVVEGRAGNTIYF. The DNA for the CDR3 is TGTGCCAGCAGCGTAGTTGAAGGGCGAGCAGGAAACACCATATATTTT.

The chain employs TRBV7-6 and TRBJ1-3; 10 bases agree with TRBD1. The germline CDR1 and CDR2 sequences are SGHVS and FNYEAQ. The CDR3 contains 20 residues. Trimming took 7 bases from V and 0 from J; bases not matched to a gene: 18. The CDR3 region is CASTPGGHPGQGYSGNTIYF. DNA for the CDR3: TGTGCCAGCACCCCTGGAGGTCACCCGGGACAGGGGTACTCTGGAAACACCATATATTTT.